These T cell receptor beta chains were read from a single sample in a study of T-cell reconstitution after alpha-beta-depleted transplantation in children. A single record per CDR3 protein comes from TCRdb applying MiXCR to the PCR reads. The sample has about 690,000 distinct CDR3 sequences, around 17% seen once. This specimen was PBMCs from the stem cell graft donor, taken from the stem cell graft. These receptors were collected from a human donor who donated a stem cell graft to a child with acute myeloid leukemia. The CDR3 runs from the conserved cysteine through the conserved F or W. D genes are given only for firm matches. Only part of the rows carry a size: once, few, many, or a class if the clone is expanded.

TRBV20-1,.,many,TRBJ1-1,CSAPGVKGVEAFF,TGCAGTGCGCCGGGAGTGAAGGGGGTCGAAGCTTTCTTT
TRBV20-1,.,many,TRBJ2-7,CSAGTGGYEQYF,TGCAGTGCAGGTACTGGGGGCTACGAGCAGTACTTC
TRBV20-1,.,.,TRBJ1-1,CSAMKNTKAFF,TGCAGTGCGATGAAGAACACTAAAGCTTTCTTT
TRBV15,.,few,TRBJ2-4,CATSRDRSDIQYF,TGTGCCACCAGCAGAGACCGGAGTGACATTCAGTACTTC
TRBV7-2,TRBD2,few,TRBJ2-3,CASSRLADSTDTQYF,TGTGCCAGCAGTCGACTAGCGGATAGCACAGATACGCAGTATTTT
TRBV7-9,.,.,TRBJ2-1,CASSSTGPSSYNEQFF,TGTGCCAGCAGCTCTACAGGACCGAGCTCCTACAATGAGCAGTTCTTC
TRBV7-9,.,.,TRBJ2-3,CASSQEVGLTDTQYF,TGTGCCAGCAGCCAAGAAGTCGGCCTCACAGATACGCAGTATTTT
TRBV12-3/TRBV12-4,.,many,TRBJ1-3,CASSRWQRVMDGNTIYF,TGTGCCAGCAGTCGGTGGCAGCGGGTTATGGACGGAAACACCATATATTTT
TRBV5-5,TRBD1,.,TRBJ1-5,CASSKGSGTAHSNQPQHF,TGTGCCAGCAGCAAGGGGTCGGGGACAGCCCATAGCAATCAGCCCCAGCATTTT
TRBV5-6,.,.,TRBJ2-7,CASSGRPGRSVEQYF,TGTGCCAGCAGCGGACGGCCGGGACGGTCGGTCGAGCAGTACTTC
TRBV28,.,many,TRBJ1-5,CASSLFGGRNQPQHF,TGTGCCAGCAGTTTATTCGGGGGACGCAATCAGCCCCAGCATTTT
TRBV5-1,.,many,TRBJ1-1,CASSLPGNTEAFF,TGTGCCAGCAGCTTGCCAGGGAACACTGAAGCTTTCTTT
TRBV7-8,.,.,TRBJ2-4,CASSPPTAGDGTKNIQYF,TGTGCCAGCAGCCCTCCGACTGCCGGGGACGGGACCAAAAACATTCAGTACTTC
TRBV5-1,.,.,TRBJ1-1,CASRAGEYTEAFF,TGCGCCAGCAGGGCGGGAGAGTACACTGAAGCTTTCTTT
TRBV12-3/TRBV12-4,TRBD2,few,TRBJ2-3,CASILGGGADTQYF,TGTGCCAGCATTCTCGGGGGGGGGGCGGATACGCAGTATTTT
TRBV6-1,TRBD1,.,TRBJ1-2,CASSAQGATGYGYTF,TGTGCCAGCAGTGCACAGGGGGCGACTGGCTATGGCTACACCTTC
TRBV12-3/TRBV12-4,.,few,TRBJ1-3,CASRPGRTSSGNTIYF,TGTGCCAGCAGACCAGGGAGAACAAGCTCTGGAAACACCATATATTTT
TRBV12-3/TRBV12-4,.,.,TRBJ1-1,CASSTRMMNTEAFF,TGTGCCAGCAGTACCAGGATGATGAACACTGAAGCTTTCTTT
TRBV5-5,TRBD2,few,TRBJ2-2,CASSYRLAGPTGELFF,TGTGCCAGCAGCTACCGACTAGCGGGGCCCACCGGGGAGCTGTTTTTT
TRBV25-1,.,.,TRBJ2-3,CASIDSSTDTQYF,TGTGCCAGCATAGACAGTAGCACAGATACGCAGTATTTT
TRBV24-1,.,.,TRBJ2-2,CATSDGVTGELFF,TGTGCCACCAGTGATGGAGTTACCGGGGAGCTGTTTTTT
TRBV29-1,.,many,TRBJ2-5,CSVDALDSQETQYF,TGCAGCGTTGACGCTCTGGACTCCCAAGAGACCCAGTACTTC
TRBV5-5,.,many,TRBJ2-3,CASSLRGLGTDTQYF,TGTGCCAGCAGCCTGAGGGGTCTAGGGACAGATACGCAGTATTTT
TRBV7-2,TRBD1,.,TRBJ2-7,CAGSLVGQGDYEQYF,TGTGCCGGCAGCTTAGTCGGACAGGGAGACTACGAGCAGTACTTC
TRBV7-8,TRBD1,few,TRBJ1-5,CASSLGTGHWGQPQHF,TGTGCCAGCAGCTTAGGGACAGGGCATTGGGGTCAGCCCCAGCATTTT
TRBV5-4,TRBD2,few,TRBJ2-3,CASSFSGRADTQYF,TGTGCCAGCAGCTTCAGTGGGAGGGCAGATACGCAGTATTTT